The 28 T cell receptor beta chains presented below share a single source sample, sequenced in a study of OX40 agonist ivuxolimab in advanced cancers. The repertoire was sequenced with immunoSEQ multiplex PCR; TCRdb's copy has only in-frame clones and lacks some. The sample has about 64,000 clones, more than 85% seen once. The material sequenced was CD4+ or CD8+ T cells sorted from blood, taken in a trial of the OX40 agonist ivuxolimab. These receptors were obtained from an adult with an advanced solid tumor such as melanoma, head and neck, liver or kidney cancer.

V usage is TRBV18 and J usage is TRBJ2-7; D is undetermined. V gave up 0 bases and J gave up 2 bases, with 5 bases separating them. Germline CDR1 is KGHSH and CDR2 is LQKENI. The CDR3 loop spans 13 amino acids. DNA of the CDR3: TGTGCCAGCTCACCACCGCTTACCTACGAGCAGTACTTC. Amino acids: CASSPPLTYEQYF.

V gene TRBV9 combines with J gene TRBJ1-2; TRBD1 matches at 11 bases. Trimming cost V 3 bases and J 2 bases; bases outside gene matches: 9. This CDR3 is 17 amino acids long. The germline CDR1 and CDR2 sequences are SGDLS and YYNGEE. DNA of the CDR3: TGTGCCAGCAGCGCCGCCGCCGGACAGGGGGCGAACTATGGCTACACCTTC. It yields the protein CASSAAAGQGANYGYTF.

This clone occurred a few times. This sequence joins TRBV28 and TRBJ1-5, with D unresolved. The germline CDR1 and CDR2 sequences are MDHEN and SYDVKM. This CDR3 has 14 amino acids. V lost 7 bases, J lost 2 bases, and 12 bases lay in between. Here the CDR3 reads CASTRGVGNQPQHF. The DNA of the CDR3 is TGTGCCAGCACCCGCGGGGTTGGCAATCAGCCCCAGCATTTT.

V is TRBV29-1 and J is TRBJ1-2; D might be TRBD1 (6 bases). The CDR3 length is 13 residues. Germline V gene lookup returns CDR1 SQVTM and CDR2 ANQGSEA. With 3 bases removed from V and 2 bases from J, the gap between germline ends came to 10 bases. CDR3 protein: CSVEDSLNYGYTF. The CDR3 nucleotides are TGCAGCGTTGAGGACAGCCTGAACTATGGCTACACCTTC.

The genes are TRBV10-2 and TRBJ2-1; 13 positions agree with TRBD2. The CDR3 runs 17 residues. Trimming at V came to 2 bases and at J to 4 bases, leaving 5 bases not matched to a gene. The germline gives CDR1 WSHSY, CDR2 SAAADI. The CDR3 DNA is TGCGCCAGCAGTGAGCCAGGACTAGCGGGGGCTTACAATGAGCAGTTCTTC. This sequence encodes CASSEPGLAGAYNEQFF.

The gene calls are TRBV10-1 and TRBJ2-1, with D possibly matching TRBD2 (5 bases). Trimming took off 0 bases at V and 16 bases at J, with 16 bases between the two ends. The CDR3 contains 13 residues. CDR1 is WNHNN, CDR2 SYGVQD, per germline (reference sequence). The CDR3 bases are TGCGCCAGCAGTGAGTCGACGGGGTTTGCGAGCTTCTTC. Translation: CASSESTGFASFF.

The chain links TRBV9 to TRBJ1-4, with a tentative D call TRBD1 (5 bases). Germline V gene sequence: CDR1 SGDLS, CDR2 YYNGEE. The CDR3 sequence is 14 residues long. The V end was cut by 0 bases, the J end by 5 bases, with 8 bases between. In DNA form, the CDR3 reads TGTGCCAGCAGCGTAGGACAGCCAAATGAAAAACTGTTTTTT. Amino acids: CASSVGQPNEKLFF. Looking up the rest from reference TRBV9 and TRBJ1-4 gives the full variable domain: DSGVTQTPKHLITATGQRVTLRCSPRSGDLSVYWYQQSLDQGLQFLIQYYNGEERAKGNILERFSAQQFPDLHSELNLSSLELGDSALYFCASSVGQPNEKLFFGSGTQLSVL.

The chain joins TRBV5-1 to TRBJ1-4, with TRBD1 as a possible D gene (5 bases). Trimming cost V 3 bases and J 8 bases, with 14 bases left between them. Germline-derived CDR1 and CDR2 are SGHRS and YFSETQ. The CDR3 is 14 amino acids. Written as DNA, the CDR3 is TGCGCCAGCAGCTCTCCGGGACTTGGGGAAAAACTGTTTTTT. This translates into CASSSPGLGEKLFF.

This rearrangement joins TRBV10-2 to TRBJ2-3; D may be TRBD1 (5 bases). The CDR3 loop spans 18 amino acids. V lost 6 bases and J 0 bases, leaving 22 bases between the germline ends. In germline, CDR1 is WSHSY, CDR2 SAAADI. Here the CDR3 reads CASSTKGKWQWSTDTQYF. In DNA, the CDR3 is TGCGCCAGCAGCACGAAGGGGAAGTGGCAGTGGAGCACAGATACGCAGTATTTT.

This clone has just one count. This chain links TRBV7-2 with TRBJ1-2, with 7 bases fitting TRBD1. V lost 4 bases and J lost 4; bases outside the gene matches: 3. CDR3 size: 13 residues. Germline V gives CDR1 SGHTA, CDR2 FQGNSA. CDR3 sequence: CASSYRGAYGYTF. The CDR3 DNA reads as TGTGCCAGCAGCTACAGGGGCGCCTATGGCTACACCTTC. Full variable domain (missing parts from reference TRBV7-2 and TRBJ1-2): GAGVSQSPSNKVTEKGKDVELRCDPISGHTALYWYRQSLGQGLEFLIYFQGNSAPDKSGLPSDRFSAERTGGSVSTLTIQRTQQEDSAVYLCASSYRGAYGYTFGSGTRLTVV.

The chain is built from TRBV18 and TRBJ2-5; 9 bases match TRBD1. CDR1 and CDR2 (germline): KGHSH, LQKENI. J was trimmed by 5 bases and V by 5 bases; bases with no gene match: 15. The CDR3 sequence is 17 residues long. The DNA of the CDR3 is TGTGCCAGCTCAACTTCCAAAGGACAGGGGTCCTTGGAGACCCAGTACTTC. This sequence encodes CASSTSKGQGSLETQYF. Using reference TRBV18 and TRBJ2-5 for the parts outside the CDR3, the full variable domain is NAGVMQNPRHLVRRRGQEARLRCSPMKGHSHVYWYRQLPEEGLKFMVYLQKENIIDESGMPKERFSAEFPKEGPSILRIQQVVRGDSAAYFCASSTSKGQGSLETQYFGPGTRLLVL.

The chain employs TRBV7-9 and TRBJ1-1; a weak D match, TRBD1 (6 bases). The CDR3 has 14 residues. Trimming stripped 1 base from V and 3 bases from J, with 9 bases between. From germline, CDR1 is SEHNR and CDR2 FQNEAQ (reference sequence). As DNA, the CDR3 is TGTGCCAGCAGCTTAGTGGGGGCGCACACTGAAGCTTTCTTT. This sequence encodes CASSLVGAHTEAFF.

The CDR3 is CASSIAGEGSSYEQYF. The CDR3 DNA is TGTGCCAGCTCCATAGCGGGAGAGGGATCCTCCTACGAGCAGTACTTC. The chain combines TRBV18 with TRBJ2-7; 9 positions match TRBD2. Germline CDR1 is KGHSH and CDR2 is LQKENI. The CDR3 loop spans 16 amino acids. V shed 6 bases and J 0 bases; nucleotides not matched to a gene: 9.

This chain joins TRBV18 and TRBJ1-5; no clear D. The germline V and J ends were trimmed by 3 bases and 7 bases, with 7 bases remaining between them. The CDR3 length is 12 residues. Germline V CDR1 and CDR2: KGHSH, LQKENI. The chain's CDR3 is CASSPGDQPQHF. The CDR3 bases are TGTGCCAGCTCACCGGGAGACCAGCCCCAGCATTTT.

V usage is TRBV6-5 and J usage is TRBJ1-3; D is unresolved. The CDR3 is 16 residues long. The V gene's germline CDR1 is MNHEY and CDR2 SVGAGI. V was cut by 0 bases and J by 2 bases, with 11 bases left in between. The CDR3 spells CASSYSWSQPGNTIYF. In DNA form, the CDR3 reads TGTGCCAGCAGTTACTCTTGGAGTCAACCTGGAAACACCATATATTTT.

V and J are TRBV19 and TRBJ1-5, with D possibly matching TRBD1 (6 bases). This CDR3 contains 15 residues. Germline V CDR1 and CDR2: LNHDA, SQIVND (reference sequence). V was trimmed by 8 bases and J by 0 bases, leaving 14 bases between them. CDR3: CASGKGGRSNQPQHF. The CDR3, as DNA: TGTGCCAGTGGCAAGGGGGGTCGTAGCAATCAGCCCCAGCATTTT.

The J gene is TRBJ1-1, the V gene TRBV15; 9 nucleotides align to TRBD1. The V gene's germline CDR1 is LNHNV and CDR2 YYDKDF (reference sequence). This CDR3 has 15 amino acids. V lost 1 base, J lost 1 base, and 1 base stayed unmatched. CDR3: CATSRGGQGNTEAFF. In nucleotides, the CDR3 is TGTGCCACCAGCAGAGGGGGACAGGGGAACACTGAAGCTTTCTTT.

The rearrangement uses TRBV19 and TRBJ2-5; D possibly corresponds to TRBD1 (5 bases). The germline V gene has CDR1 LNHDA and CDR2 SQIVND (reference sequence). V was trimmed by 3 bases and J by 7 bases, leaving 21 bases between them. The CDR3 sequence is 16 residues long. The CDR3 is CASSISLTEVKMTQYF. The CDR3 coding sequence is TGTGCCAGTAGTATTTCGTTGACAGAAGTGAAGATGACCCAGTACTTC.

CDR3 DNA sequence: TGTGCCAGCAGGGGGTTCTACTCCTACGAGCAGTACTTC. Its translation is CASRGFYSYEQYF. The J gene is TRBJ2-7, the V gene TRBV27, with D uncertain. Trimming cost V 6 bases and J 0 bases, with 9 bases left between them. In germline, CDR1 is MNHEY, CDR2 SMNVEV (reference sequence). The CDR3 length is 13 residues.

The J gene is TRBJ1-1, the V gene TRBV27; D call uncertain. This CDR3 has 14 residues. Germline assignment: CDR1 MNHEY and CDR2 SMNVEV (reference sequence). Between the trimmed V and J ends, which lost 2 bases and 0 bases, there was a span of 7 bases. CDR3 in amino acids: CASSLRALNTEAFF. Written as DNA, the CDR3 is TGTGCCAGCAGTTTAAGGGCCTTGAACACTGAAGCTTTCTTT.

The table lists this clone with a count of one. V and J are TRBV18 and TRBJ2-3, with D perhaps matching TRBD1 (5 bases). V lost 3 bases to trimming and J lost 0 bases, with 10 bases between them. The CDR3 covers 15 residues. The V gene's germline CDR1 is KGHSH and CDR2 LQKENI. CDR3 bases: TGTGCCAGCTCACCGCAGGACACTAGCACAGATACGCAGTATTTT. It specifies CASSPQDTSTDTQYF.

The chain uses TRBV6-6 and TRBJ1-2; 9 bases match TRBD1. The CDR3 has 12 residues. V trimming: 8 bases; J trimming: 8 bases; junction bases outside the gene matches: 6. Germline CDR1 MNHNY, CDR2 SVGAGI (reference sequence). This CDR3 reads CASWYRGHGYTF. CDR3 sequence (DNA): TGTGCCAGCTGGTACAGGGGGCACGGCTACACCTTC.

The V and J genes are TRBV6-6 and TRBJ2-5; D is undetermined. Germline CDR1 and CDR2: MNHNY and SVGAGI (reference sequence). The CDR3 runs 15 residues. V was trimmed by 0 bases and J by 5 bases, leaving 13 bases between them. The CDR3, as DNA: TGTGCCAGCAGTTACTCAATAGCAGGCTGGGAGACCCAGTACTTC. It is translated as CASSYSIAGWETQYF.

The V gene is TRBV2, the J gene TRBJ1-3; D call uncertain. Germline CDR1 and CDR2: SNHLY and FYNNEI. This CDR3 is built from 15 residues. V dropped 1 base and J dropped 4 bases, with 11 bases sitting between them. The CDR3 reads CASSEEIGWGNTIYF. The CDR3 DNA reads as TGTGCCAGCAGTGAAGAAATTGGATGGGGAAACACCATATATTTT.

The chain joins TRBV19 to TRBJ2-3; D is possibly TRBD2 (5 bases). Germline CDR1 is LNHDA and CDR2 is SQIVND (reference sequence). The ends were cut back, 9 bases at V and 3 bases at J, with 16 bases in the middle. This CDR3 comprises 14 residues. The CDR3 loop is CASRLTSNTDTQYF. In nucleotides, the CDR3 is TGTGCCAGCCGACTAACTTCCAATACAGATACGCAGTATTTT.

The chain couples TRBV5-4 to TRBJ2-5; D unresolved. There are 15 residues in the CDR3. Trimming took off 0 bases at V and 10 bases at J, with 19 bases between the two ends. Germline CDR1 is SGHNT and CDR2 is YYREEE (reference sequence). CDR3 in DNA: TGTGCCAGCAGCTTGGACAGCACCACCTCCGGTGGCCAGTACTTC. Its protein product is CASSLDSTTSGGQYF. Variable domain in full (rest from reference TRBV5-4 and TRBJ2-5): ETGVTQSPTHLIKTRGQQVTLRCSSQSGHNTVSWYQQALGQGPQFIFQYYREEENGRGNFPPRFSGLQFPNYSSELNVNALELDDSALYLCASSLDSTTSGGQYFGPGTRLLVL.

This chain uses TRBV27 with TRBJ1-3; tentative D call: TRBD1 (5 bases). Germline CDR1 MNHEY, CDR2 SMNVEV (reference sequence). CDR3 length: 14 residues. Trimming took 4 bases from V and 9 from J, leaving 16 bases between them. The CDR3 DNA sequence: TGTGCCAGCAGTTCGGCAGGGCTTTATGGCACCATATATTTT. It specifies CASSSAGLYGTIYF.

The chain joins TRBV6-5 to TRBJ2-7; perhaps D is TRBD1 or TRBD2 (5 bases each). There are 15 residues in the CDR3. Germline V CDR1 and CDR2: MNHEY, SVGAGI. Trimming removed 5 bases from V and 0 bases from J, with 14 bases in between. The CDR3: CASSNPGRSSYEQYF. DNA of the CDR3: TGTGCCAGCAGTAATCCGGGACGTAGCTCCTACGAGCAGTACTTC.